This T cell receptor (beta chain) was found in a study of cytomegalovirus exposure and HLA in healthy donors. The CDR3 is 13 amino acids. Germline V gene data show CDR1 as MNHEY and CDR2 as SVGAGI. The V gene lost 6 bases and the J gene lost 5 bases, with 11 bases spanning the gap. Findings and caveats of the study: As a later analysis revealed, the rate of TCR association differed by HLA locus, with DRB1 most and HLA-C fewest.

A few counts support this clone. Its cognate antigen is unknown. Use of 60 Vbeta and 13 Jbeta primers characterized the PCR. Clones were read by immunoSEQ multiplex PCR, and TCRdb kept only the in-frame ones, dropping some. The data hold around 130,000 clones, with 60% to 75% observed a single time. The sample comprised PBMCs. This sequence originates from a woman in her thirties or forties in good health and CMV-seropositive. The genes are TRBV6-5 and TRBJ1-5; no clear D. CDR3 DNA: TGTGCCAGCAGCATTACTATCGATCAGCCCCAGCATTTT. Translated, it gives CASSITIDQPQHF.